Shown below are 4 T cell receptor beta chains from a single sample sequenced in a study of T cell responses to AZD1222 COVID-19 vaccine. Produced via immunoSEQ multiplex PCR; TCRdb's table is partial and in-frame only. The repertoire holds some 140,000 clones, with approximately 90% as singletons. The sequencing used peripheral blood, collected on day 0 of AZD1222 vaccination. These receptors were taken from an adult in good health.

The rearrangement links TRBV12-3 or TRBV12-4 to TRBJ1-3; D unresolved. Trimming pared 3 bases from V and 5 bases from J, leaving 8 bases between. This CDR3 comprises 13 residues. The CDR3 DNA is TGTGCCAGCAGTTTCTCGCGGCGAAACACCATATATTTT. Translating it yields CASSFSRRNTIYF.

The chain joins TRBV9 to TRBJ1-2; D perhaps matches TRBD1 (6 bases). Germline V gene sequence: CDR1 SGDLS, CDR2 YYNGEE. V was cut by 5 bases and J by 3 bases, with 11 bases left in between. The CDR3 is 13 amino acids. The CDR3 region is CASSSGTYYGYTF. The DNA for the CDR3 is TGTGCCAGCAGTTCCGGGACATACTATGGCTACACCTTC.

In this sample, this clone turned up once. This chain links TRBV20-1 with TRBJ2-1, with D unresolved. V lost 3 bases, J lost 4 bases, and 4 bases lay in between. Germline loops: CDR1 DFQATT, CDR2 SNEGSKA (reference sequence). CDR3 length: 11 amino acids. CDR3 amino acids: CSAREYNEQFF. The CDR3, as DNA: TGCAGTGCTAGGGAATACAATGAGCAGTTCTTC.

The rearrangement links TRBV19 to TRBJ1-2, with a possible D match to TRBD1 (6 bases). The CDR3 sequence is 14 residues long. Germline V gene lookup returns CDR1 LNHDA and CDR2 SQIVND (reference sequence). Trimming removed 4 bases from V and 3 bases from J, with 12 bases in between. CDR3 sequence: CASSNRGADYGYTF. The DNA for the CDR3 is TGTGCCAGTAGTAATCGGGGGGCGGACTATGGCTACACCTTC.